This TCR beta chain was retrieved from a study of blood T cell repertoires in COVID-19. The age range of participants was 18 to 89 years, with residence in around 22 US areas. Cohort assignment relied on participant-reported clinical history. In the source study's methods: By means of reference gene primer amplification, nucleated cell counts were estimated. The protocol was immunoSEQ multiplex PCR, while the TCRdb copy is restricted to in-frame clones and leaves out a portion. V, J and clone size were drawn from that table, and D and trimming were deduced from the DNA. The data contain 300,000 or so clones, more than 75% of them singletons. This CDR3 region has 16 residues. Germline V gene lookup returns CDR1 LGHNA and CDR2 YNFKEQ. Between the trimmed V and J ends, which lost 0 bases and 7 bases, there was a span of 18 bases.

The chain combines TRBV4-2 with TRBJ1-2; the D gene is possibly TRBD1 (5 bases). The sequence came from a man in his fifties or sixties who had recovered from COVID-19. Specimen: PBMCs or T cells enriched from blood (not recorded which). The DNA of the CDR3 is TGTGCCAGCAGCCAAGAAGAGACAGACTCACATATTGGCTACACCTTC. Amino acid sequence: CASSQEETDSHIGYTF.